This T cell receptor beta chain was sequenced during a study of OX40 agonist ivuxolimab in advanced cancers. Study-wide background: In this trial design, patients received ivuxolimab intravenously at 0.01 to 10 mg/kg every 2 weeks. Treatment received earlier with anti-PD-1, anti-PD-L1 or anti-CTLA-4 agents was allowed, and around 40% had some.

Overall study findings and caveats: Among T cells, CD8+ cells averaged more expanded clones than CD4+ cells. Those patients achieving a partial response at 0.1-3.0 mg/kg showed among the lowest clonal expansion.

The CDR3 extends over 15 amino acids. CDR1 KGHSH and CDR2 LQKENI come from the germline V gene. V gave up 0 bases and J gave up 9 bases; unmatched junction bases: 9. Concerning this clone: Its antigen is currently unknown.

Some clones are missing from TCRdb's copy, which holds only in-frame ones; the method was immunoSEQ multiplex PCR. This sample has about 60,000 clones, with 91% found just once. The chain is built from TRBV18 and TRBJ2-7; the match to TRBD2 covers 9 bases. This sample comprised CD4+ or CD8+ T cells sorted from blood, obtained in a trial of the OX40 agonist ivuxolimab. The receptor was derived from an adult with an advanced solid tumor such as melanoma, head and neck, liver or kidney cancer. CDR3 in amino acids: CASSPPTSGGPRQYF. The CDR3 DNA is TGTGCCAGCTCACCACCGACTAGCGGAGGCCCAAGGCAGTACTTC.